This entry lists 16 T cell receptor beta chains sequenced from one sample in a study of cytomegalovirus exposure and HLA in healthy donors (dated by TCRdb to about 2017). Library preparation used the immunoSEQ multiplex PCR assay. For the multiplex PCR, a mixture combining 60 forward primers for TCR Vbeta segments and 13 reverse primers for TCR Jbeta segments was used. TCRdb stores this immuneACCESS table with in-frame sequences only. Part of the clones is absent; in the studies checked, under half of the shortfall reflects unresolved V genes, and no reason is known for the rest. In this sample the table shows 150,000 to 200,000 clones, around 80% of which occur a single time. The ten largest clones take up around 1.9% of the sample. Source material: PBMCs. Receptor source: a woman in her 30s in good health and CMV-seropositive.

This chain links TRBV5-4 with TRBJ2-1; 12 nucleotides agree with TRBD1. The V gene's germline CDR1 is SGHNT and CDR2 YYREEE (reference sequence). Trimming removed 1 base from V and 3 bases from J; junction bases left unmatched: 5. The CDR3 sequence is 17 residues long. The CDR3 sequence: CASSLFGTGGFYNEQFF. DNA for the CDR3: TGTGCCAGCAGCTTGTTCGGGACAGGGGGCTTCTACAATGAGCAGTTCTTC. Full variable domain (outside the CDR3, taken from reference TRBV5-4 and TRBJ2-1): ETGVTQSPTHLIKTRGQQVTLRCSSQSGHNTVSWYQQALGQGPQFIFQYYREEENGRGNFPPRFSGLQFPNYSSELNVNALELDDSALYLCASSLFGTGGFYNEQFFGPGTRLTVL.

The gene calls are TRBV7-8 and TRBJ2-7, with 12 bases aligning to TRBD1. Trimming removed 3 bases from V and 2 bases from J; junction bases left unmatched: 8. Germline V CDR1 and CDR2: SGHVS, FQNEAQ. This CDR3 is 17 amino acids long. CDR3 protein: CASSFTKGTGGTYEQYF. CDR3 DNA: TGTGCCAGCAGCTTCACGAAAGGGACAGGGGGCACCTACGAGCAGTACTTC.

The CDR3 sequence is CASSLALGDSNQPQHF. CDR3 nucleotides: TGTGCCAGCAGCTTAGCCCTCGGGGATAGCAATCAGCCCCAGCATTTT. The chain carries TRBV7-8 and TRBJ1-5; D remains ambiguous. The germline V gene encodes CDR1 SGHVS and CDR2 FQNEAQ. The V end lost 0 bases, the J end lost 0 bases, and 9 bases lay between the germline ends. The length of the CDR3 is 16 residues.

A few counts support this clone. The chain uses TRBV9 and TRBJ2-7; 9 bases match TRBD1. The ends lost 0 bases at V and 5 bases at J; junction bases unmatched: 6. The CDR3 has 15 residues. The germline V gene has CDR1 SGDLS and CDR2 YYNGEE. DNA for the CDR3: TGTGCCAGCAGCGTAGGGGGACAGGGCCTCAACGAGCAGTACTTC. Translation gives CASSVGGQGLNEQYF.

The gene calls are TRBV7-6 and TRBJ2-7; possibly TRBD2 for D (7 bases). This CDR3 is built from 16 residues. Trimming stripped 5 bases from V and 2 bases from J, with 19 bases between. CDR1 and CDR2 from the germline V gene are SGHVS and FNYEAQ. In DNA form, the CDR3 reads TGTGCCAGCAGCCAAAGGGGGGGCAGAGCCACCTACGAGCAGTACTTC. This sequence encodes CASSQRGGRATYEQYF.

This clone was observed a few times. This sequence joins TRBV10-3 and TRBJ2-1; 8 nucleotides match TRBD2. V dropped 3 bases and J dropped 5; count of bases not matched to a gene: 3. Germline CDR1 and CDR2: ENHRY and SYGVKD. The CDR3 is 14 residues long. CDR3 residues: CAISESGGNNEQFF. In DNA form, the CDR3 reads TGTGCCATCAGTGAAAGCGGGGGTAACAATGAGCAGTTCTTC.

This clone was observed a handful of times. V and J are TRBV7-2 and TRBJ2-2; TRBD1 agrees at 10 bases. Germline trimming cut 5 bases from V and 4 bases from J; bases unmatched to any gene: 7. Germline V lookup: CDR1 SGHTA, CDR2 FQGNSA. The CDR3 contains 16 residues. The CDR3 DNA reads TGTGCCAGCAGCCGACAGGGGGCTCGGATCACCGGGGAGCTGTTTTTT. Translated: CASSRQGARITGELFF.

The V and J genes are TRBV12-5 and TRBJ1-2; 11 positions agree with TRBD1. This CDR3 is built from 16 residues. CDR1 LGHNT and CDR2 FRNRAP come from the germline V gene. Trimming removed 0 bases from V and 4 bases from J; junction bases left unmatched: 4. The CDR3 DNA is TGTGCTAGTGGTTTGGTACTGGGACAGGGGGTCTATGGCTACACCTTC. Residues: CASGLVLGQGVYGYTF.

The chain recombines TRBV28 with TRBJ1-1; no clear D gene. Germline V gene lookup returns CDR1 MDHEN and CDR2 SYDVKM. The CDR3 covers 17 residues. Trimming took off 4 bases at V and 10 bases at J, with 28 bases between the two ends. CDR3 residues: CASSSPIRPGRATRAFF. The CDR3 bases are TGTGCCAGCAGTTCCCCCATTAGGCCAGGTCGGGCTACTAGAGCTTTCTTT.

The genes are TRBV4-3 and TRBJ1-1; a possible D gene is TRBD1 (6 bases). The V end lost 0 bases, the J end lost 1 base, and 12 bases lay between the germline ends. Germline loops: CDR1 LGHNA, CDR2 YSLEER. The CDR3 runs 16 residues. DNA for the CDR3: TGCGCCAGCAGCCAAGATCGGACAGCTCAGAACACTGAAGCTTTCTTT. Protein product: CASSQDRTAQNTEAFF.

This clone was seen a handful of times. Mismatch with germline at one junction end may stem from a read error. This sequence joins TRBV10-3 and TRBJ1-2; unclear D gene. The CDR3 consists of 14 residues. CDR1 and CDR2 from the germline V gene are ENHRY and SYGVKD. The CDR3 bases are TGTGCCAGCAGTGACCCGAGAGCTCGGTATGGCTACACCTTC. Its protein is CASSDPRARYGYTF.

The chain has TRBV11-2 and TRBJ1-2, with 9 positions matching TRBD1. The CDR3 contains 14 residues. Germline trimming cut 5 bases from V and 6 bases from J; bases unmatched to any gene: 7. Germline values: CDR1 SGHAT, CDR2 FQNNGV. Here the CDR3 DNA reads TGTGCCAGCAGCGAGGACAGGGGAACTAATGGCTACACCTTC. Translation: CASSEDRGTNGYTF.

This chain uses TRBV11-2 with TRBJ2-1; D unresolved. Trimming pared 2 bases from V and 7 bases from J, leaving 9 bases between. In germline, CDR1 is SGHAT, CDR2 FQNNGV. The CDR3 runs to 13 residues. The chain's CDR3 is CASSLLTMNEQFF. CDR3 bases: TGTGCCAGCAGCTTACTCACAATGAATGAGCAGTTCTTC.

The chain carries TRBV29-1 and TRBJ2-3, with TRBD1 matching 8 bases. This CDR3 comprises 15 residues. J was trimmed by 2 bases and V by 4 bases; bases with no gene match: 8. Germline loops: CDR1 SQVTM, CDR2 ANQGSEA. The CDR3 region is CSVGLGTGNTDTQYF. DNA of the CDR3: TGCAGCGTTGGGCTAGGGACAGGCAACACAGATACGCAGTATTTT.

CDR3 sequence: CSVEDQQGTPLHF. The DNA for the CDR3 is TGCAGCGTTGAAGATCAACAGGGCACACCCCTCCACTTT. The chain uses TRBV29-1 and TRBJ1-6; perhaps TRBD1 as D (6 bases). V was cut by 0 bases and J by 11 bases, with 11 bases left in between. CDR3 length equals 13 residues. The V gene's germline CDR1 is SQVTM and CDR2 ANQGSEA.

The chain uses TRBV9 and TRBJ2-7; a possible D gene is TRBD1 (6 bases). V dropped 4 bases and J dropped 5 bases, with 19 bases sitting between them. CDR1 SGDLS and CDR2 YYNGEE come from the germline V gene. The length of the CDR3 is 15 residues. The CDR3 nucleotides read TGTGCCAGCAGCCCTTCGACAGGAGTGAGACACGAGCAGTACTTC. It specifies CASSPSTGVRHEQYF.